The 28 T cell receptor beta chains presented below share a single source sample, sequenced in a study of T cells expressing NK-cell markers. TCRdb reprocessed the 5' RACE reads and keeps a single row for each CDR3 protein, giving no DNA. Its clone listing holds about 380,000 distinct CDR3 sequences. Material: blood T cells: a sorted CD56 or NKG2C T cell subset, CD4+ or CD8+ T cells, or bulk PBMC T cells (not recorded which). These receptors were collected from a man between 18 and 69 years old in good health.

This sequence joins TRBV5-4 and TRBJ2-6; checking the TCRdb D call of TRBD1 is not possible without DNA. The CDR3 spans 17 residues. Germline V gene sequence: CDR1 SGHNT, CDR2 YYREEE (reference sequence). The CDR3: CASSLDLGAGGANVLTF. Full variable domain (outside the CDR3, taken from reference TRBV5-4 and TRBJ2-6): ETGVTQSPTHLIKTRGQQVTLRCSSQSGHNTVSWYQQALGQGPQFIFQYYREEENGRGNFPPRFSGLQFPNYSSELNVNALELDDSALYLCASSLDLGAGGANVLTFGAGSRLTVL.

V and J are TRBV6-5 and TRBJ2-3; TCRdb's D call, TRBD2, is unchecked because there is no DNA. The CDR3 length is 16 residues. Germline V gives CDR1 MNHEY, CDR2 SVGAGI. The CDR3 sequence is CASSYGLAGITDTQYF.

The chain has TRBV28 and TRBJ1-3. From germline, CDR1 is MDHEN and CDR2 SYDVKM. CDR3 length: 15 residues. The CDR3 reads CASSRMTPSGNTIYF.

The chain has TRBV7-3 and TRBJ2-3; as DNA is missing, the TRBD1 call by TCRdb cannot be tested. Per germline, CDR1 SGHTA and CDR2 FQGTGA. The CDR3 has 16 residues. CDR3 sequence: CASSTRTGGGTDTQYF. Supplemented by reference TRBV7-3 and TRBJ2-3, the full variable domain reads GAGVSQTPSNKVTEKGKYVELRCDPISGHTALYWYRQSLGQGPEFLIYFQGTGAADDSGLPNDRFFAVRPEGSVSTLKIQRTERGDSAVYLCASSTRTGGGTDTQYFGPGTRLTVL.

J is TRBJ1-2 and V is TRBV12-3 or TRBV12-4; TCRdb's D call of TRBD1 is untestable without DNA. This CDR3 contains 16 residues. CDR3 loop: CASSFATGASNYGYTF.

V usage is TRBV3-1 and J usage is TRBJ2-1; no DNA is available, so the TRBD2 call from TCRdb remains unchecked. This CDR3 region has 18 residues. Germline V CDR1 and CDR2: LGHDT, YNNKEL (reference sequence). Here the CDR3 reads CASSPRGSGGGSYNEQFF.

The J gene is TRBJ2-7, the V gene TRBV4-1; TCRdb selects TRBD1, and the lack of DNA leaves this call unchecked. CDR3 length: 13 amino acids. Germline-derived CDR1 and CDR2 are MGHRA and YSYEKL. CDR3 loop: CASSQYRETEQYF.

The chain has TRBV3-1 and TRBJ2-1. The CDR3 covers 13 residues. Germline CDR1 reads LGHDT; CDR2 reads YNNKEL (reference sequence). The CDR3 region is CASSPHPDNEQFF.

The chain carries TRBV27 and TRBJ1-1; TCRdb gives TRBD1 as the D gene, but with no DNA this cannot be confirmed. This CDR3 is 15 amino acids long. Germline assignment: CDR1 MNHEY and CDR2 SMNVEV (reference sequence). The CDR3 here is CASSPQGPMNTEAFF.

This chain joins TRBV27 and TRBJ2-1; TCRdb calls TRBD2, which cannot be checked without DNA. The CDR3 length is 15 residues. Germline CDR1 and CDR2: MNHEY and SMNVEV (reference sequence). The CDR3 sequence is CASSLVARVINEQFF.

This chain connects TRBV24-1 to TRBJ2-1; the TRBD2 assignment by TCRdb is unverifiable without DNA. CDR3 length equals 18 residues. From germline, CDR1 is KGHDR and CDR2 SFDVKD. CDR3 residues: CATSEARGDRGSYNEQFF.

The chain couples TRBV12-3 or TRBV12-4 to TRBJ1-4; TCRdb gives TRBD1 as the D gene, but with no DNA this cannot be confirmed. This CDR3 contains 16 residues. CDR3: CASSPGQKETNEKLFF.

The chain couples TRBV10-2 to TRBJ2-3; TCRdb's assignment of TRBD1 cannot be checked, as there is no DNA. CDR1 and CDR2 (germline): WSHSY, SAAADI. The CDR3 consists of 15 residues. The CDR3: CASGGGWVRTDTQYF.

This sequence joins TRBV7-9 and TRBJ1-1. CDR1 is SEHNR, CDR2 FQNEAQ, per germline (reference sequence). This CDR3 contains 15 residues. Here the CDR3 reads CASSLYAGGNTEAFF.

This chain links TRBV7-4 with TRBJ2-4; TCRdb proposes TRBD1, but this gene call is untestable without DNA. In germline, CDR1 is SGHVT, CDR2 SQSDAQ. The CDR3 has 15 amino acids. CDR3 residues: CASSHAGTLKNIQYF.

The chain employs TRBV7-2 and TRBJ1-4; the TCRdb D gene call, TRBD1, has no DNA to confirm it. Germline V gene data show CDR1 as SGHTA and CDR2 as FQGNSA. The CDR3 loop spans 15 amino acids. The CDR3 spells CASSSRTGGGEKLFF.

J is TRBJ2-3 and V is TRBV7-9; TCRdb lists TRBD1, though no DNA is available to test this call. Germline loops: CDR1 SEHNR, CDR2 FQNEAQ (reference sequence). The CDR3 runs 15 residues. The CDR3 spells CASSRDRGWTDTQYF.

This chain uses TRBV25-1 with TRBJ2-3; TCRdb lists TRBD2, though no DNA is available to test this call. Germline lookup yields CDR1 MGHDK and CDR2 SYGVNS. The CDR3 is 19 amino acids. CDR3 in amino acids: CASSLQKGTGPRKGDTQYF.

The V gene is TRBV6-1, the J gene TRBJ1-2. The CDR3 consists of 12 residues. CDR1 and CDR2 (germline): MNHNS, SASEGT. The CDR3 spells CASSDFSTLYTF.

The chain joins TRBV7-2 to TRBJ1-3; no DNA is available, so the TRBD1 call from TCRdb remains unchecked. This CDR3 region has 16 residues. The germline CDR1 and CDR2 sequences are SGHTA and FQGNSA. The CDR3 here is CASSLQGRAGGNTIYF. Drawing the rest from reference TRBV7-2 and TRBJ1-3, the complete variable domain is GAGVSQSPSNKVTEKGKDVELRCDPISGHTALYWYRQSLGQGLEFLIYFQGNSAPDKSGLPSDRFSAERTGGSVSTLTIQRTQQEDSAVYLCASSLQGRAGGNTIYFGEGSWLTVV.

The chain is built from TRBV7-2 and TRBJ2-3; TCRdb picks TRBD1, but there is no DNA to check that call. CDR1 and CDR2 (germline): SGHTA, FQGNSA. The CDR3 covers 14 residues. CDR3 region: CASSGGWYTDTQYF.

The chain combines TRBV6-1 with TRBJ2-7; TCRdb's D call of TRBD1 is untestable without DNA. Germline CDR1 reads MNHNS; CDR2 reads SASEGT. The CDR3 totals 13 residues. The chain's CDR3 is CASSENGVGQLYF.

The chain joins TRBV12-3 or TRBV12-4 to TRBJ1-6; TCRdb picks TRBD1, but there is no DNA to check that call. The CDR3 consists of 13 residues. CDR3: CASSTGGRSPLHF.

This chain connects TRBV6-5 to TRBJ1-3; TCRdb selects TRBD1, and the lack of DNA leaves this call unchecked. Germline CDR1 and CDR2: MNHEY and SVGAGI. The CDR3 is made up of 16 amino acids. CDR3 in amino acids: CASSPTPDRAGNTIYF.

The J gene is TRBJ1-5, the V gene TRBV18. Germline V gives CDR1 KGHSH, CDR2 LQKENI. The CDR3 consists of 16 residues. CDR3 in amino acids: CASSPADGLANQPQHF. The whole variable domain, remainder taken from reference TRBV18 and TRBJ1-5, is NAGVMQNPRHLVRRRGQEARLRCSPMKGHSHVYWYRQLPEEGLKFMVYLQKENIIDESGMPKERFSAEFPKEGPSILRIQQVVRGDSAAYFCASSPADGLANQPQHFGDGTRLSIL.

The chain combines TRBV29-1 with TRBJ2-7; TCRdb calls TRBD2, which cannot be checked without DNA. Germline CDR1 is SQVTM and CDR2 is ANQGSEA. This CDR3 has 14 amino acids. CDR3 sequence reads: CSAEFGTLGYEQYF.

The chain uses TRBV19 and TRBJ2-7; absent DNA, TCRdb's TRBD1 call cannot be checked. The germline CDR1 and CDR2 sequences are LNHDA and SQIVND (reference sequence). The CDR3 totals 15 residues. The CDR3 here is CASSIVGDVTYEQYF. The variable domain in full, with the rest retrieved from reference TRBV19 and TRBJ2-7, is DGGITQSPKYLFRKEGQNVTLSCEQNLNHDAMYWYRQDPGQGLRLIYYSQIVNDFQKGDIAEGYSVSREKKESFPLTVTSAQKNPTAFYLCASSIVGDVTYEQYFGPGTRLTVT.

CDR3: CASSPRRDFTYEQYF. The V gene is TRBV11-2, the J gene TRBJ2-7; the TCRdb call, TRBD2, lacks DNA for checking. Looked up from germline, CDR1 is SGHAT and CDR2 is FQNNGV. The CDR3 sequence is 15 residues long. The whole variable domain, remainder taken from reference TRBV11-2 and TRBJ2-7, is EAGVAQSPRYKIIEKRQSVAFWCNPISGHATLYWYQQILGQGPKLLIQFQNNGVVDDSQLPKDRFSAERLKGVDSTLKIQPAKLEDSAVYLCASSPRRDFTYEQYFGPGTRLTVT.